One sample yielded the 24 T cell receptor beta chains listed below, sequenced in a study of memory CD4+ T cells and cytomegalovirus serostatus (dated by TCRdb to between 2017 and 2020). Single viable CD3+CD4+CD8-CD45RO+ cells were sorted as memory CD4+ T cells on a FACSAria II. The library was produced with the immunoSEQ multiplex PCR assay. The source is immuneACCESS, and TCRdb retained only in-frame sequences with V and J called. Part of the clones is not carried over; for the studies checked, unresolved V genes explain less than half of this, and the remainder is unexplained. The sample data list about 27,000 clones, and about 80% of these were observed just once. Of the sample, less than 1.3% falls within the top ten clones. The sequenced sample consisted of memory CD4+ T cells from blood. The origin of the receptors is an adult in good health and CMV-seronegative.

This clone was picked up a small number of times. The rearrangement joins TRBV9 to TRBJ1-1; D not certain. The length of the CDR3 is 12 residues. The germline V and J ends were trimmed by 0 bases and 5 bases, with 5 bases remaining between them. Per the germline V gene, CDR1 is SGDLS and CDR2 is YYNGEE. The chain's CDR3 is CASSVGATEAFF. The CDR3 coding sequence is TGTGCCAGCAGCGTAGGGGCGACTGAAGCTTTCTTT.

In the case of this clone: The same CDR3 is also encoded by other DNA sequences in this sample. This rearrangement joins TRBV6-5 to TRBJ1-5, with 11 bases matching TRBD1. The CDR3 extends over 15 amino acids. The V segment lost 6 bases and the J segment 3 bases; nucleotides outside the gene matches: 4. Germline values: CDR1 MNHEY, CDR2 SVGAGI. CDR3 nucleotide sequence: TGTGCCAGCAGAAGGGACAGGGGGACCAATCAGCCCCAGCATTTT. Encoded protein: CASRRDRGTNQPQHF.

The chain employs TRBV18 and TRBJ2-5; D may be TRBD1 (5 bases). The CDR3 is 14 amino acids. Germline V lookup: CDR1 KGHSH, CDR2 LQKENI. Trimming shortened V by 3 bases and J by 4 bases, and 12 bases separated the two germline ends. The CDR3 loop is CASSPQSTGETQYF. The CDR3 nucleotides read TGTGCCAGCTCACCCCAATCAACAGGAGAGACCCAGTACTTC.

The J gene is TRBJ2-2, the V gene TRBV30; D possibly matches TRBD1 or TRBD2 (5 bases each). V shed 5 bases and J shed 8 bases, with 21 bases lying between them. The CDR3 has 15 amino acids. Germline CDR1 is GTSNPN and CDR2 is SVGIG (reference sequence). CDR3 residues: CAWGTASIGSGELFF. The CDR3 DNA is TGTGCCTGGGGGACGGCCAGCATCGGTTCAGGGGAGCTGTTTTTT.

This chain joins TRBV6-5 and TRBJ2-6; D is tentatively TRBD1 or TRBD2 (5 bases each). CDR1 is MNHEY, CDR2 SVGAGI, per germline. With 2 bases removed from V and 3 bases from J, the gap between germline ends came to 11 bases. The CDR3 runs to 16 residues. The CDR3 region is CASSYAGSIGANVLTF. The CDR3 DNA follows: TGTGCCAGCAGTTACGCAGGGAGTATTGGGGCCAACGTCCTGACTTTC.

The chain joins TRBV4-1 to TRBJ2-1; 9 bases align to TRBD2. CDR1 MGHRA and CDR2 YSYEKL come from the germline V gene. The V segment lost 1 base and the J segment 7 bases; nucleotides outside the gene matches: 11. The CDR3 length is 17 residues. The CDR3 DNA is TGCGCCAGCAGCCAAGCCCTGATAGCGGGGGCATCAAATGAGCAGTTCTTC. Translated: CASSQALIAGASNEQFF.

This sequence joins TRBV14 and TRBJ2-7; TRBD2 matches 12 bases. Trimming took 0 bases from V and 3 from J; bases not matched to a gene: 9. Germline loops: CDR1 SGHDN, CDR2 FVKESK. The CDR3 loop spans 18 amino acids. The CDR3 protein is CASSQEPLLAGGRYEQYF. The CDR3 DNA reads TGTGCCAGCAGCCAAGAGCCCCTACTAGCGGGAGGTCGCTACGAGCAGTACTTC.

This chain links TRBV10-3 with TRBJ1-1; 9 nucleotides line up with TRBD1. The CDR3 is made up of 14 amino acids. Germline trimming cut 6 bases from V and 6 bases from J; bases unmatched to any gene: 8. The germline V gene has CDR1 ENHRY and CDR2 SYGVKD. The CDR3 sequence: CAISPGQGGAEAFF. For the CDR3, the DNA is TGTGCCATCAGCCCGGGACAGGGTGGGGCTGAAGCTTTCTTT.

This rearrangement joins TRBV4-2 to TRBJ2-5; D call uncertain. Trimming took off 4 bases at V and 6 bases at J, with 15 bases between the two ends. CDR1 is LGHNA, CDR2 YNFKEQ, per germline. The CDR3 runs 14 residues. The chain's CDR3 is CASSPTYQDKTQYF. CDR3 bases: TGTGCCAGCAGCCCAACTTATCAAGATAAGACCCAGTACTTC.

V usage is TRBV5-1 and J usage is TRBJ1-2; D possibly corresponds to TRBD1 (6 bases). Trimming took off 5 bases at V and 1 base at J, with 15 bases between the two ends. Germline CDR1 reads SGHRS; CDR2 reads YFSETQ. The CDR3 covers 15 residues. CDR3 bases: TGCGCCAGCAGACCACAGGGTTCGGGTAACTATGGCTACACCTTC. This gives the protein CASRPQGSGNYGYTF.

V usage is TRBV5-1 and J usage is TRBJ2-1, with 8 bases aligning to TRBD1. The CDR3 runs 17 residues. Germline values: CDR1 SGHRS, CDR2 YFSETQ. Germline trimming cut 0 bases from V and 2 bases from J; bases unmatched to any gene: 7. CDR3 nucleotide sequence: TGCGCCAGCAGCTTGGATAAACAGGGGGGCCCCTACAATGAGCAGTTCTTC. Its translation is CASSLDKQGGPYNEQFF.

A few counts support this clone. The chain links TRBV19 to TRBJ2-2, with D perhaps TRBD1 (6 bases). This CDR3 is built from 14 residues. The V and J ends lost 6 bases and 6 bases respectively, with 14 bases between them. Germline CDR1 is LNHDA and CDR2 is SQIVND (reference sequence). The CDR3 is CASRNYRDPGELFF. The CDR3 coding sequence is TGTGCCAGTAGGAATTACAGGGACCCCGGGGAGCTGTTTTTT.

This clone qualifies as medium-sized. V gene TRBV30 combines with J gene TRBJ1-1, with D possibly TRBD1 on 6 matching bases. V lost 0 bases and J lost 2, with 7 bases in between. This CDR3 comprises 13 residues. Germline CDR1 GTSNPN, CDR2 SVGIG (reference sequence). The CDR3 here is CAWSVQGNTEAFF. The CDR3, as DNA: TGTGCCTGGAGTGTACAGGGAAACACTGAAGCTTTCTTT.

V is TRBV28 and J is TRBJ2-1; D gene unclear. Trimming left V 11 bases short and J 0 bases short, with 14 bases between. The germline gives CDR1 MDHEN, CDR2 SYDVKM. This CDR3 has 14 amino acids. CDR3 sequence: CAADDSNSYNEQFF. The CDR3 DNA reads as TGTGCCGCGGATGATTCGAACTCCTACAATGAGCAGTTCTTC.

The gene calls are TRBV7-2 and TRBJ2-7; TRBD2 is a possible D gene (5 bases). The CDR3 spans 15 residues. Germline CDR1 is SGHTA and CDR2 is FQGNSA. V dropped 0 bases and J dropped 2 bases, with 11 bases sitting between them. The chain's CDR3 is CASSLAAGTPYEQYF. The DNA of the CDR3 is TGTGCCAGCAGCTTAGCGGCGGGCACCCCCTACGAGCAGTACTTC.

CDR3 protein: CASSLGITQYF. CDR3 sequence (DNA): TGTGCCAGCAGTCTTGGGATAACGCAGTATTTT. J is TRBJ2-3 and V is TRBV28; D remains unclear. Germline V lookup: CDR1 MDHEN, CDR2 SYDVKM. This CDR3 has 11 residues. Deletions cut 5 bases from V and 9 bases from J, with 9 bases between.

V gene TRBV19 combines with J gene TRBJ2-3; the match to TRBD2 covers 8 bases. With V trimmed by 4 bases and J by 0 bases, 3 bases remained unmatched. Germline lookup yields CDR1 LNHDA and CDR2 SQIVND (reference sequence). This CDR3 comprises 15 residues. The CDR3 DNA reads as TGTGCCAGTAGTAGGGGCGGGAGGAGCACAGATACGCAGTATTTT. Its translation is CASSRGGRSTDTQYF. Drawing the rest from reference TRBV19 and TRBJ2-3, the complete variable domain is DGGITQSPKYLFRKEGQNVTLSCEQNLNHDAMYWYRQDPGQGLRLIYYSQIVNDFQKGDIAEGYSVSREKKESFPLTVTSAQKNPTAFYLCASSRGGRSTDTQYFGPGTRLTVL.

V usage is TRBV18 and J usage is TRBJ2-3; TRBD1 aligns across 12 bases. Germline values: CDR1 KGHSH, CDR2 LQKENI. The CDR3 covers 16 residues. Trimming cost V 4 bases and J 5 bases; bases outside gene matches: 7. This CDR3 is CASSLGTGGYGDTQYF. The CDR3 region has the DNA TGTGCCAGCTCACTTGGGACAGGGGGCTACGGAGATACGCAGTATTTT.

This clone is a singleton in its sample. This sequence joins TRBV6-6 and TRBJ1-1; possible D gene TRBD1, 5 bases. Germline loops: CDR1 MNHNY, CDR2 SVGAGI (reference sequence). The V end lost 6 bases, the J end lost 6 bases, and 17 bases lay between the germline ends. The CDR3 has 14 residues. CDR3 residues: CASRPNAGFPEAFF. The CDR3, as DNA: TGTGCCAGCAGACCCAACGCAGGGTTTCCTGAAGCTTTCTTT.

This rearrangement joins TRBV29-1 to TRBJ2-1, with D uncertain. CDR1 and CDR2 (germline): SQVTM, ANQGSEA. This CDR3 is built from 13 residues. With 7 bases removed from V and 7 bases from J, the gap between germline ends came to 17 bases. CDR3 region: CSASSQESNEQFF. Written as DNA, the CDR3 is TGCAGCGCCTCCTCCCAGGAGTCGAATGAGCAGTTCTTC.

J is TRBJ1-1 and V is TRBV19; D gene uncertain. V was pared by 6 bases and J by 1 base, with 18 bases between. This CDR3 has 16 amino acids. Germline lookup yields CDR1 LNHDA and CDR2 SQIVND (reference sequence). The CDR3 DNA reads as TGTGCCAGTAGCTCGAAAAACCGCGTAGGGAACACTGAAGCTTTCTTT. It translates to CASSSKNRVGNTEAFF.

V and J are TRBV5-1 and TRBJ2-3, with D perhaps being TRBD1 or TRBD2 (5 bases each). The length of the CDR3 is 16 residues. CDR1 is SGHRS, CDR2 YFSETQ, per germline. Trimming cost V 0 bases and J 1 base, with 12 bases left between them. The CDR3 spells CASSLEGPRGTDTQYF. In DNA, the CDR3 is TGCGCCAGCAGCTTGGAGGGACCCAGGGGCACAGATACGCAGTATTTT.

The V call is TRBV6-5, the J call TRBJ2-7, with 9 bases that match TRBD1. The V gene's germline CDR1 is MNHEY and CDR2 SVGAGI. This CDR3 is 12 amino acids long. CDR3 nucleotides: TGTGCTACGCAGGCGACAGGGGGCGAGCAGTACTTC. It translates to CATQATGGEQYF.

The V call is TRBV10-2, the J call TRBJ2-1, with TRBD2 matching 7 bases. The ends lost 3 bases at V and 6 bases at J; junction bases unmatched: 14. The CDR3 extends over 17 amino acids. CDR1 and CDR2 from the germline V gene are WSHSY and SAAADI. The CDR3 is CASSERLAGPRANEQFF. CDR3 nucleotides: TGCGCCAGCAGTGAACGGTTAGCGGGCCCACGGGCCAATGAGCAGTTCTTC.